The clone carrying this T cell receptor (beta chain) was counted a few times. What it binds is not known. Other DNA sequences in the same sample also yield this CDR3. The CDR3 totals 13 residues. V was clipped by 1 base and J by 7 bases; unmatched bases: 4. Per germline, CDR1 SGHTA and CDR2 FQGNSA. The data are from a study of radiotherapy plus CTLA-4 blockade in lung cancer. General study results and limits: Early blood T cell clone dynamics reportedly forecast response best, with interferon-beta. Blood TCR clones of tumor origin expanded after radiotherapy plus ipilimumab.

Measured with immunoSEQ multiplex PCR; TCRdb has only the in-frame clones, and not every one. The sample has approximately 30,000 clones; approximately 80% are singletons. Source: peripheral blood, taken from a patient treated with radiotherapy plus ipilimumab. The sequence derives from a human donor with non-small cell lung cancer that progressed on radiotherapy plus ipilimumab. V is TRBV7-2 and J is TRBJ2-7, with TRBD1 identical over 7 bases. This chain's CDR3 is CASSLVGRGEQYF. CDR3 nucleotides: TGTGCCAGCAGCTTAGTCGGCAGGGGGGAGCAGTACTTC.